A single sample is the source of the 20 T cell receptor beta chains below, sequenced in a study of blood T cell repertoires in COVID-19. Only in-frame clones appear in the TCRdb table, and some are missing; sequencing was by immunoSEQ multiplex PCR. The sample includes roughly 500,000 clones, about 88% of them seen just once. Material: peripheral blood. The receptors here all came from a man between 18 and 29 years old with COVID-19, enrolled during active disease.

The chain employs TRBV19 and TRBJ1-5; D possibly corresponds to TRBD1 (6 bases). Germline V gene data show CDR1 as LNHDA and CDR2 as SQIVND (reference sequence). CDR3 length: 13 amino acids. V was trimmed by 3 bases and J by 7 bases, leaving 10 bases between them. This chain's CDR3 is CASSIRQEQPQHF. The CDR3 DNA follows: TGTGCCAGTAGTATCCGACAGGAGCAGCCCCAGCATTTT.

The chain couples TRBV6-5 to TRBJ1-1, with D hard to call. The CDR3 has 15 amino acids. Trimming cost V 7 bases and J 0 bases, with 15 bases left between them. Looked up from germline, CDR1 is MNHEY and CDR2 is SVGAGI. In DNA form, the CDR3 reads TGTGCCAGCACCGAGGGCGGGGTCATGAACACTGAAGCTTTCTTT. Protein sequence: CASTEGGVMNTEAFF.

The V call is TRBV2, the J call TRBJ2-2, with 8 positions matching TRBD1. V gave up 7 bases and J gave up 4 bases; unmatched junction bases: 5. The CDR3 length is 14 residues. Looked up from germline, CDR1 is SNHLY and CDR2 is FYNNEI. The CDR3 DNA reads TGTGCCAGCAACGGACAGGGAGTCACCGGGGAGCTGTTTTTT. Protein: CASNGQGVTGELFF.

The CDR3 sequence: CASSFRRGGQETQYF. In nucleotides, the CDR3 is TGCGCCAGCAGCTTTAGGCGAGGGGGTCAAGAGACCCAGTACTTC. The gene calls are TRBV5-1 and TRBJ2-5, with a possible D match to TRBD1 (6 bases). Germline V gene data show CDR1 as SGHRS and CDR2 as YFSETQ. This CDR3 contains 15 residues. Trimming cost V 2 bases and J 2 bases, with 13 bases left between them. Using reference TRBV5-1 and TRBJ2-5 for the parts outside the CDR3, the full variable domain is KAGVTQTPRYLIKTRGQQVTLSCSPISGHRSVSWYQQTPGQGLQFLFEYFSETQRNKGNFPGRFSGRQFSNSRSEMNVSTLELGDSALYLCASSFRRGGQETQYFGPGTRLLVL.

The J gene is TRBJ2-5, the V gene TRBV18; D is ambiguous. V gave up 3 bases and J gave up 1 base, with 15 bases separating them. The germline CDR1 and CDR2 sequences are KGHSH and LQKENI. This CDR3 has 16 residues. This chain's CDR3 is CASSPRKLQVQETQYF. The CDR3 region has the DNA TGTGCCAGCTCACCTCGGAAGCTGCAGGTCCAAGAGACCCAGTACTTC.

This chain joins TRBV7-8 and TRBJ1-2; TRBD1 aligns across 9 bases. CDR3 size: 16 residues. After removal of 5 bases from V and 7 bases from J, the junction contained 14 bases not matched to a gene. In germline, CDR1 is SGHVS, CDR2 FQNEAQ. The CDR3 region has the DNA TGTGCCAGCAGCACAAACCTGGGACAGGGAAAGTTTGGCTACACCTTC. Translated: CASSTNLGQGKFGYTF.

The chain is built from TRBV19 and TRBJ2-6; no firm D call. Trimming took 5 bases from V and 4 from J, leaving 12 bases between them. Germline loops: CDR1 LNHDA, CDR2 SQIVND (reference sequence). This CDR3 comprises 15 residues. DNA of the CDR3: TGTGCCAGTAGTGGTTGGGCCTCCGGGGCCAACGTCCTGACTTTC. This gives the protein CASSGWASGANVLTF. Full variable domain (outside the CDR3, taken from reference TRBV19 and TRBJ2-6): DGGITQSPKYLFRKEGQNVTLSCEQNLNHDAMYWYRQDPGQGLRLIYYSQIVNDFQKGDIAEGYSVSREKKESFPLTVTSAQKNPTAFYLCASSGWASGANVLTFGAGSRLTVL.

This chain links TRBV12-3 or TRBV12-4 with TRBJ1-5; the D gene is possibly TRBD1 (5 bases). The CDR3 loop spans 13 amino acids. Between the trimmed V and J ends, which lost 5 bases and 9 bases, there was a span of 14 bases. CDR3 residues: CASSMKQASPQHF. The CDR3 nucleotides read TGTGCCAGCAGTATGAAACAGGCCTCGCCCCAGCATTTT.

The chain employs TRBV7-2 and TRBJ2-2, with 8 bases matching TRBD2. The CDR3 has 16 amino acids. Germline CDR1 SGHTA, CDR2 FQGNSA. V gave up 5 bases and J gave up 0 bases; unmatched junction bases: 5. CDR3 DNA sequence: TGTGCCAGCAGCCTAAATAGCGGGGCGAACACCGGGGAGCTGTTTTTT. Protein product: CASSLNSGANTGELFF.

CDR3 in DNA: TGTGCCAGCAGCCCCCCACGGGGGTCTGGAAACACCATATATTTT. Residues: CASSPPRGSGNTIYF. The rearrangement uses TRBV7-9 and TRBJ1-3; possible D gene TRBD1, 5 bases. Trimming stripped 5 bases from V and 1 base from J, with 12 bases between. Germline lookup yields CDR1 SEHNR and CDR2 FQNEAQ (reference sequence). The CDR3 has 15 amino acids.

This chain uses TRBV12-3 or TRBV12-4 with TRBJ2-3, with 10 bases lining up with TRBD2. The CDR3 spans 13 residues. V was pared by 7 bases and J by 6 bases, with 4 bases of the junction left unmatched. CDR3 protein: CASNPGLADTQYF. CDR3 in DNA: TGTGCCAGCAACCCGGGACTAGCGGATACGCAGTATTTT.

The chain links TRBV2 to TRBJ2-7, with 8 bases matching TRBD1. The J segment lost 6 bases and the V segment lost 6 bases, leaving 7 bases of the junction unmatched. Per germline, CDR1 SNHLY and CDR2 FYNNEI. The CDR3 runs 13 residues. The CDR3 coding sequence is TGTGCCAGCAGGGACAGGGTCCCCTTCGAGCAGTACTTC. Translation: CASRDRVPFEQYF.

V and J are TRBV5-5 and TRBJ1-2; a weak D match, TRBD1 (5 bases). The CDR3 totals 14 residues. Trimming cost V 1 base and J 7 bases, with 14 bases left between them. Looked up from germline, CDR1 is SGHKS and CDR2 is YYEKEE (reference sequence). CDR3 coding DNA: TGTGCCAGCAGCTTGTTTGTGGGGACTAGTGGCTACACCTTC. It encodes CASSLFVGTSGYTF.

This chain connects TRBV6-5 to TRBJ2-2, with TRBD1 identical over 11 bases. With 7 bases clipped from V and 6 bases from J, the junction kept 4 bases outside the gene matches. Germline V gene data show CDR1 as MNHEY and CDR2 as SVGAGI. CDR3 length: 14 residues. The chain's CDR3 is CASIRGQGAGELFF. The CDR3 DNA reads as TGTGCCAGCATTAGGGGACAGGGGGCCGGGGAGCTGTTTTTT.

The chain links TRBV15 to TRBJ1-4, with 8 bases matching TRBD1. Germline loops: CDR1 LNHNV, CDR2 YYDKDF (reference sequence). The CDR3 is made up of 14 amino acids. V was clipped by 3 bases and J by 7 bases; unmatched bases: 4. CDR3 sequence: CATSRGQVFEKLFF. The CDR3, as DNA: TGTGCCACCAGCAGGGGACAGGTTTTTGAAAAACTGTTTTTT.

The chain joins TRBV7-8 to TRBJ2-7, with a weak D call TRBD1 (7 bases). Germline-derived CDR1 and CDR2 are SGHVS and FQNEAQ. V was clipped by 0 bases and J by 4 bases, with 16 bases between them. The CDR3 length is 16 residues. The CDR3: CASSLAWIAGQYEQYF. As DNA, the CDR3 is TGTGCCAGCAGCTTAGCATGGATTGCGGGACAGTACGAGCAGTACTTC. Looking up the rest from reference TRBV7-8 and TRBJ2-7 gives the full variable domain: GAGVSQSPRYKVAKRGQDVALRCDPISGHVSLFWYQQALGQGPEFLTYFQNEAQLDKSGLPSDRFFAERPEGSVSTLKIQRTQQEDSAVYLCASSLAWIAGQYEQYFGPGTRLTVT.

This clone was detected a few times. The chain couples TRBV19 to TRBJ1-3; unclear D gene. Per germline, CDR1 LNHDA and CDR2 SQIVND (reference sequence). V was pared by 4 bases and J by 1 base, with 11 bases between. The CDR3 length is 15 residues. CDR3 DNA sequence: TGTGCCAGTAGTAGAATCGGAGGGTCTGGAAACACCATATATTTT. It translates to CASSRIGGSGNTIYF.

Note on this clone: Other nucleotide sequences from this sample produce the same CDR3. This chain links TRBV3-1 (or the pseudogene TRBV3-2) with TRBJ1-1, with D possibly being TRBD1 (6 bases). The CDR3 consists of 13 residues. The V gene's germline CDR1 is LGHDT and CDR2 YNNKEL (reference sequence). Trimming left V 2 bases short and J 5 bases short, with 9 bases between. The CDR3 DNA sequence: TGTGCCAGCAGCCAAAGGGGGGGTACTGAAGCTTTCTTT. Protein sequence: CASSQRGGTEAFF.

The chain couples TRBV12-3 or TRBV12-4 to TRBJ2-2, with D unresolved. The CDR3 extends over 13 amino acids. V lost 4 bases, J lost 3 bases, and 6 bases lay in between. The CDR3 nucleotides read TGTGCCAGCAGTTCCACTTACACCGGGGAGCTGTTTTTT. Its translation: CASSSTYTGELFF.

This clone came up a few times. The genes are TRBV7-8 and TRBJ2-3, with D unclear. The CDR3 loop spans 13 amino acids. Germline V CDR1 and CDR2: SGHVS, FQNEAQ. Trimming shortened V by 3 bases and J by 5 bases, and 9 bases separated the two germline ends. CDR3 in amino acids: CASSLQIGDTQYF. The CDR3 DNA reads TGTGCCAGCAGCTTGCAGATTGGAGATACGCAGTATTTT.